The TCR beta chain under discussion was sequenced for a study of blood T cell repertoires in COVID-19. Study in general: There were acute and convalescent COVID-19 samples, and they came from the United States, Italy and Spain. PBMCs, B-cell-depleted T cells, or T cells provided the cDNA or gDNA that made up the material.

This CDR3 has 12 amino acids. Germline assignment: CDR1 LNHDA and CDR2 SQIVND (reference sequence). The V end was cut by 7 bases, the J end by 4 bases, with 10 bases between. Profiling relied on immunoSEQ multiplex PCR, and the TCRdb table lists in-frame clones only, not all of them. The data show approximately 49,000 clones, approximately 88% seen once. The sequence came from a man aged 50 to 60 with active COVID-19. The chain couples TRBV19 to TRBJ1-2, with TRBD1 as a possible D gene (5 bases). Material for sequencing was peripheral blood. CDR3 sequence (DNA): TGTGCCAGTACGGGGGTGATCTATGGCTACACCTTC. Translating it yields CASTGVIYGYTF.